Reported below is one T cell receptor (beta chain). Its specificity is not known. TCR beta CDR3 regions were amplified from RNA. The TCR CDR3 first-round RT-PCR relied on the HTBI primer set. TCRdb re-called the multiplex PCR reads through MiXCR, storing one row per CDR3 protein. This sample has approximately 400,000 distinct CDR3 sequences, with approximately 25% found just once. This sample is drawn from a study of T cells in Graves' hyperthyroidism and ophthalmopathy. Study results and limitations: In simple terms, a model built on 13 V-J features told ophthalmopathy apart from stable hyperthyroidism. The model forecast ophthalmopathy, anticipating it by a median roughly 6.3 months before onset.

The TCR was taken from a man aged 50 to 59 with Graves' hyperthyroidism. The sequenced material came from blood.

The CDR3 loop is CAWSVKAGGNEQYF. The CDR3 DNA reads as TGTGCCTGGAGTGTAAAAGCGGGAGGGAACGAGCAGTACTTC. V gene TRBV30 combines with J gene TRBJ2-7, with 10 bases lining up with TRBD2. The CDR3 totals 14 residues. V shed 0 bases, J shed 5 bases, and the junction held 4 bases outside the gene matches. Germline CDR1 and CDR2: GTSNPN and SVGIG (reference sequence).